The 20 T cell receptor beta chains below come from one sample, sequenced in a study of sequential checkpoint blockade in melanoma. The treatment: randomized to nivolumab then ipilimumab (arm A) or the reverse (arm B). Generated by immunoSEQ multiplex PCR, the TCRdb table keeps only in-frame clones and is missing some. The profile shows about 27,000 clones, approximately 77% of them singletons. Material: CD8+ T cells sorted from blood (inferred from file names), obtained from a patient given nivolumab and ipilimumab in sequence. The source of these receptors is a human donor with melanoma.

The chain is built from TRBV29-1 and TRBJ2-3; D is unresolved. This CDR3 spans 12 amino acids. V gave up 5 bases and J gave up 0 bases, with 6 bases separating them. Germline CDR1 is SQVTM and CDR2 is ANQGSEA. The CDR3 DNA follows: TGCAGCGTTCCCTTTAGCACAGATACGCAGTATTTT. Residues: CSVPFSTDTQYF.

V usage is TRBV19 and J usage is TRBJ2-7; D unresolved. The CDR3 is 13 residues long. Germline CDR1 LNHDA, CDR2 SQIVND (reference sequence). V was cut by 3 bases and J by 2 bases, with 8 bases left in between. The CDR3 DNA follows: TGTGCCAGTAGTATGTTCCCCGCCTACGAGCAGTACTTC. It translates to CASSMFPAYEQYF.

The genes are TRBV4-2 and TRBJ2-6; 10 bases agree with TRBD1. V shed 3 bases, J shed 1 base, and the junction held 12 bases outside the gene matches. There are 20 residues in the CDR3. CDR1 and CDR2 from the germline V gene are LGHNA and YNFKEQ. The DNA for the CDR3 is TGTGCCAGCAGCCATACTTCGACCGGGACAGGGGAATCTGGGGCCAACGTCCTGACTTTC. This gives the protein CASSHTSTGTGESGANVLTF.

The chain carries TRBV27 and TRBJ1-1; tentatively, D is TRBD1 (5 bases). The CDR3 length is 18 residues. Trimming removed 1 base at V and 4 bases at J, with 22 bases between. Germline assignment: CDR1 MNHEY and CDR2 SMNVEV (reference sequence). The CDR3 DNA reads TGTGCCAGCAGTTTATTGGCACGGGGGGGACGAGAGGGCACTGAAGCTTTCTTT. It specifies CASSLLARGGREGTEAFF.

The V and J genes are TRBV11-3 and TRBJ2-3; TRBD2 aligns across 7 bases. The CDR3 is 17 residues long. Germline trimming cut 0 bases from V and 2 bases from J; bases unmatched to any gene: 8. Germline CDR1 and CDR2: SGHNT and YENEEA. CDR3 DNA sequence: TGTGCCAGCAGCTTAGATTCCAGCGGGGAGAACACAGATACGCAGTATTTT. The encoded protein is CASSLDSSGENTDTQYF.

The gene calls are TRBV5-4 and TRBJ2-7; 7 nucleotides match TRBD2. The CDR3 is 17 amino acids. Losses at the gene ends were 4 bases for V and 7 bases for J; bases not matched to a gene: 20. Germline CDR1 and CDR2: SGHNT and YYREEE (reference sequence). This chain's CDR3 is CASSPAAGLLTYGEQYF. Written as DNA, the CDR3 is TGTGCCAGCAGCCCCGCAGCGGGGCTTTTGACCTACGGGGAGCAGTACTTC.

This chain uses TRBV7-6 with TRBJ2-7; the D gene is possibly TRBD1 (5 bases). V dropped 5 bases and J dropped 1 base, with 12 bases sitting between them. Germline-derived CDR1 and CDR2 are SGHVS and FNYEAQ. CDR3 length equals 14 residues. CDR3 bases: TGTGCCAGCAGCCTTGCAGGGAATTCCTACGAGCAGTACTTC. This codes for CASSLAGNSYEQYF. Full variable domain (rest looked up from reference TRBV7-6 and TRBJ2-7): GAGVSQSPRYKVTKRGQDVALRCDPISGHVSLYWYRQALGQGPEFLTYFNYEAQQDKSGLPNDRFSAERPEGSISTLTIQRTEQRDSAMYRCASSLAGNSYEQYFGPGTRLTVT.

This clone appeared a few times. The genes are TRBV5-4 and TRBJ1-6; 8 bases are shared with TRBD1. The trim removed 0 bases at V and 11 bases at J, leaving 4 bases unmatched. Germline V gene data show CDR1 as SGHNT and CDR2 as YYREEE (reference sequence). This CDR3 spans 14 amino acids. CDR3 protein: CASSLDRGSAPLHF. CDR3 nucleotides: TGTGCCAGCAGCTTGGACAGGGGGTCGGCACCCCTCCACTTT.

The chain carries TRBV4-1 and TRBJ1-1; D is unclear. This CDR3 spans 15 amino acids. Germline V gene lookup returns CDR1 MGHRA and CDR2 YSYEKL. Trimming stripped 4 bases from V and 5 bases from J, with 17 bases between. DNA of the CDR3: TGCGCCAGCAGCCGCCAATCTGGCCCAGTTACTGAAGCTTTCTTT. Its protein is CASSRQSGPVTEAFF.

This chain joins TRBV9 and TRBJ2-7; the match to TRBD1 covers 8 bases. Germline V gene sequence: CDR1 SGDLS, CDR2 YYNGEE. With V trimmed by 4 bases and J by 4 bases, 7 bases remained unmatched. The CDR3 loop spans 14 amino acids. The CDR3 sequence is CASSFTGTGYEQYF. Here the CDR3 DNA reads TGTGCCAGCAGCTTCACCGGGACAGGTTACGAGCAGTACTTC. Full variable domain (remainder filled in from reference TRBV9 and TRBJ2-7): DSGVTQTPKHLITATGQRVTLRCSPRSGDLSVYWYQQSLDQGLQFLIQYYNGEERAKGNILERFSAQQFPDLHSELNLSSLELGDSALYFCASSFTGTGYEQYFGPGTRLTVT.

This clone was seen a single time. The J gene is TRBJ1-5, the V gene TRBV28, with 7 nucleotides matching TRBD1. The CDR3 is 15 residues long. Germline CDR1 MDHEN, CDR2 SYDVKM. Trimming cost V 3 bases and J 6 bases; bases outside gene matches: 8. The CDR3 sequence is CASSLHTGARQPQHF. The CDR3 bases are TGTGCCAGCAGTTTGCACACAGGGGCGCGTCAGCCCCAGCATTTT.

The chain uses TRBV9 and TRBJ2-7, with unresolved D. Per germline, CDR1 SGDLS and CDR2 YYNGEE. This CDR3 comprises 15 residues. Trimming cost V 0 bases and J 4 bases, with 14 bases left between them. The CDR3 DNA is TGTGCCAGCAGCGTAGGATCCCCTCTAGTTTACGAGCAGTACTTC. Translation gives CASSVGSPLVYEQYF.

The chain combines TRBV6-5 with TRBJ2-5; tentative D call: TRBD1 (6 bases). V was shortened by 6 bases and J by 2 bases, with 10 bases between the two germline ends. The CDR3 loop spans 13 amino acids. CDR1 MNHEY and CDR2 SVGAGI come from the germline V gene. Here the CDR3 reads CASRTGLQETQYF. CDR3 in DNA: TGTGCCAGCAGAACAGGGTTACAAGAGACCCAGTACTTC.

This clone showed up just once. Here the CDR3 DNA reads TGTGCCAGCAGCTTGGGTAGCGGGGGGGGATACGAGCAGTACTTC. It yields the protein CASSLGSGGGYEQYF. This chain joins TRBV5-4 and TRBJ2-7, with 11 bases fitting TRBD2. Per germline, CDR1 SGHNT and CDR2 YYREEE (reference sequence). The V and J ends lost 0 bases and 4 bases, in that order; junction bases with no gene match: 3. CDR3 length: 15 residues.

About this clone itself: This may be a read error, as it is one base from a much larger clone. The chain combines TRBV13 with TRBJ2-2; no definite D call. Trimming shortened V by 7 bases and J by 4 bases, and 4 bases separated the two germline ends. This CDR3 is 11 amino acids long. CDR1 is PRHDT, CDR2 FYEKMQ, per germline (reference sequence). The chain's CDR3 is CASTGTGELFF. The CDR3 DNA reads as TGTGCCAGCACGGGCACCGGGGAGCTGTTTTTT.

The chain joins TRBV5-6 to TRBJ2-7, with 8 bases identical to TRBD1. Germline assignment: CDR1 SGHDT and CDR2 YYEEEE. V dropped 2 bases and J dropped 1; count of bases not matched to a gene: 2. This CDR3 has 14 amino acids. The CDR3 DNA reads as TGTGCCAGCAGCTTAGACAGGGGTTCCTACGAGCAGTACTTC. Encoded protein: CASSLDRGSYEQYF.

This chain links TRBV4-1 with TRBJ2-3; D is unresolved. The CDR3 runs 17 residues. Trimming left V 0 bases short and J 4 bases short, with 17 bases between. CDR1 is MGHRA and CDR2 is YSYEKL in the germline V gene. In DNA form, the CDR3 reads TGCGCCAGCAGCCAAGAGCCCCGACTCGCCCTAGCAGATACGCAGTATTTT. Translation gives CASSQEPRLALADTQYF.

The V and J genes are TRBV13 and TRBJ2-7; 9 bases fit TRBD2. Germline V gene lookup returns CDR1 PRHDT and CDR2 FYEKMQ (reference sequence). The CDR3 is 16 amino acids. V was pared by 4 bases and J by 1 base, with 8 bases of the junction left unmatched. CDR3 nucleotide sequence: TGTGCCAGCAGCTCCCCCTCGACTAGCGGATCCTACGAGCAGTACTTC. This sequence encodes CASSSPSTSGSYEQYF.

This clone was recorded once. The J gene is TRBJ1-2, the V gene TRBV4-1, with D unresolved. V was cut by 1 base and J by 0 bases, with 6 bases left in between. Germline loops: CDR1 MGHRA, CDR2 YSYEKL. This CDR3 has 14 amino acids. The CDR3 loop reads CASSQGASNYGYTF. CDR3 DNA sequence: TGCGCCAGCAGCCAAGGCGCCTCTAACTATGGCTACACCTTC.

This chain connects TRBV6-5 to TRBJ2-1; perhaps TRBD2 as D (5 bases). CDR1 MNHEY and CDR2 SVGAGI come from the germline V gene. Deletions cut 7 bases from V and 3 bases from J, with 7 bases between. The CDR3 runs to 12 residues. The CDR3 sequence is CASTGLYNEQFF. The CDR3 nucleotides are TGTGCCAGCACTGGACTCTACAATGAGCAGTTCTTC.